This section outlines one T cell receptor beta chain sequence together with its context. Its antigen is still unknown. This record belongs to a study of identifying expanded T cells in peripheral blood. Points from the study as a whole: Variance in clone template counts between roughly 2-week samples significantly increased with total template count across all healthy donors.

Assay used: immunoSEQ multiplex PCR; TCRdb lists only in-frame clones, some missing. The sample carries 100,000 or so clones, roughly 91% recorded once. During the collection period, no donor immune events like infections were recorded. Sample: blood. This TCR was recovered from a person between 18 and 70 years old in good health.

The CDR3 DNA reads TGTGCCAGCAGTAGACGGGAACGGCGGGTCGGGGAGCTGTTTTTT. It is translated as CASSRRERRVGELFF. The V call is TRBV6-5, the J call TRBJ2-2; tentatively, D is TRBD2 (5 bases). The ends were cut back, 5 bases at V and 7 bases at J, with 17 bases in the middle. The germline V gene encodes CDR1 MNHEY and CDR2 SVGAGI. CDR3 length: 15 residues.